The rows below give T cell receptor beta chains drawn from one sample of a study of PD-1 blockade in classical Hodgkin lymphoma. Here immunoSEQ multiplex PCR was the method, and the copy in TCRdb shows in-frame clones only, minus some. The repertoire holds 35,000 to 40,000 clones, with about 90% as singletons. This sample comprised peripheral blood mononuclear cells (PBMCs), obtained before the second cycle of nivolumab. These receptor sequences come from a human donor with classical Hodgkin lymphoma. Each CDR3 is given with its conserved first and last residue. The order of the fields is V gene, J gene, clone size, CDR3 protein. The size entry is marked missing in some rows and otherwise reads once, few, many or a size class.

V: TRBV9
J: TRBJ1-1
size: -
CDR3: CASSTGTGITEAFF

V: TRBV6-5
J: TRBJ1-2
size: -
CDR3: CASSYVTGNYGYTF

V: TRBV27
J: TRBJ2-1
size: once
CDR3: CASSISGSSYNEQFF

V: TRBV7-6
J: TRBJ2-1
size: -
CDR3: CASGTVGGAGEQFF

V: TRBV11-2
J: TRBJ2-2
size: -
CDR3: CASSLGWANTGELFF

V: TRBV6-1
J: TRBJ2-1
size: -
CDR3: CASSEGGDEQFF

V: TRBV7-9
J: TRBJ2-7
size: -
CDR3: CASSPDEFEQYF

V: TRBV28
J: TRBJ1-5
size: -
CDR3: CASSYLPGQGYNQPQHF

V: TRBV7-7
J: TRBJ2-1
size: -
CDR3: CASSFGNIGRAYNEQFF

V: TRBV25-1
J: TRBJ2-3
size: -
CDR3: CASSEWDTKYTDTQYF

V: TRBV21-1
J: TRBJ1-2
size: once
CDR3: CASSKAVGADIDGYTF

V: TRBV28
J: TRBJ2-1
size: -
CDR3: CASASGRYSYNEQFF

V: TRBV7-2
J: TRBJ2-4
size: -
CDR3: CASSLIAGGGGGEYF

V: TRBV10-2
J: TRBJ2-7
size: -
CDR3: CASSPTYYEQYF

V: TRBV7-2
J: TRBJ2-5
size: -
CDR3: CASSLGSGTQETQYF